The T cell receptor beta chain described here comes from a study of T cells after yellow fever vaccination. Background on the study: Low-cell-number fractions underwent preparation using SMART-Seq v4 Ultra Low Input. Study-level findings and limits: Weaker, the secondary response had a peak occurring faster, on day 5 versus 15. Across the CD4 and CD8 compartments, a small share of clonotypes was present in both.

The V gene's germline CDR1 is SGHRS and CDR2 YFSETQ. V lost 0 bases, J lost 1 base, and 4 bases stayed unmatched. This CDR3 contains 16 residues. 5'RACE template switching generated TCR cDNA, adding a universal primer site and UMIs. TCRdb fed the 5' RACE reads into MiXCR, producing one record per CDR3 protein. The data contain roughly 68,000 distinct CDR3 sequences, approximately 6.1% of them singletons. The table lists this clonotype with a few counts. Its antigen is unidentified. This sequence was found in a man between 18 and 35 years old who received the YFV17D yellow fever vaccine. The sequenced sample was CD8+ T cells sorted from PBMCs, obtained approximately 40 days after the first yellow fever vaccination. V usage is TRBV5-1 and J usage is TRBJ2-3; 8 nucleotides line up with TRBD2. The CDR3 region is CASSLEGSGGTDTQYF. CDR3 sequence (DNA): TGCGCCAGCAGCTTGGAGGGTAGCGGGGGCACAGATACGCAGTATTTT.